Each of the 31 T cell receptor beta chains below was sequenced from the same sample in a study of T cells in women clearing cervical HPV infection. The repertoire was sequenced with immunoSEQ multiplex PCR; TCRdb's copy has only in-frame clones and lacks some. This sample contains 25,000 to 30,000 clones. The sequenced material came from blood buffy coat. The source of these receptors is a woman between 18 and 70 years old with a cervical HPV16 infection that either progressed to CIN3+ or cleared (not recorded which).

Details on this clone: The sample carries other DNA sequences with the same CDR3. CDR3 loop: CASSLSGVSGNTIYF. The CDR3 bases that were read are TGTGCCAGCAGCTTAAGCGGGGTTTCTGGAAACACC. This rearrangement joins TRBV7-3 to TRBJ1-3, with D uncertain. From the germline J gene comes the end of the CDR3, since the read stops 3 residues before it. There are 15 residues in the CDR3. Trimming removed 1 base at V and 1 base at J, with 8 bases between. CDR1 is SGHTA and CDR2 is FQGTGA in the germline V gene. Full variable domain (rest looked up from reference TRBV7-3 and TRBJ1-3): GAGVSQTPSNKVTEKGKYVELRCDPISGHTALYWYRQSLGQGPEFLIYFQGTGAADDSGLPNDRFFAVRPEGSVSTLKIQRTERGDSAVYLCASSLSGVSGNTIYFGEGSWLTVV.

Points on this clone: Sequencing ends 3 residues short of the CDR3 end; the germline J gene provides the rest. The rearrangement links TRBV7-6 to TRBJ2-1; 8 bases agree with TRBD2. There are 14 residues in the CDR3. The V segment lost 6 bases and the J segment 5 bases; nucleotides outside the gene matches: 6. Per the germline V gene, CDR1 is SGHVS and CDR2 is FNYEAQ. The sequenced CDR3 bases are TGTGCCAGCAGATTACGGGGGGGCAACAATGAG. It encodes CASRLRGGNNE. The CDR3 as a whole reads CASRLRGGNNEQFF.

A remark on this clone: The CDR3 is cut off 3 residues early in the read; its end comes from the germline J gene. The chain joins TRBV5-1 to TRBJ1-2; 8 bases agree with TRBD1. Trimming took 0 bases from V and 4 from J; bases not matched to a gene: 5. The CDR3 sequence is 15 residues long. In germline, CDR1 is SGHRS, CDR2 YFSETQ. CDR3 protein: CASSLGTGIGYGYTF. The sequenced CDR3 bases are TGCGCCAGCAGCTTGGGGACAGGGATAGGCTATGGC.

Note on this clone: The read terminates 3 residues ahead of where the CDR3 ends, so the germline J gene completes it. The chain has TRBV19 and TRBJ2-1; 9 nucleotides align to TRBD1. This CDR3 has 16 residues. Trimming took 7 bases from V and 2 from J; bases not matched to a gene: 9. The germline V gene encodes CDR1 LNHDA and CDR2 SQIVND (reference sequence). The CDR3 loop is CASMKTGTGTYNEQFF. The CDR3 bases that were read are TGTGCCAGTATGAAAACCGGGACAGGGACCTACAATGAG. The variable domain in full, with the rest retrieved from reference TRBV19 and TRBJ2-1, is DGGITQSPKYLFRKEGQNVTLSCEQNLNHDAMYWYRQDPGQGLRLIYYSQIVNDFQKGDIAEGYSVSREKKESFPLTVTSAQKNPTAFYLCASMKTGTGTYNEQFFGPGTRLTVL.

About this clone itself: The read gets to within 3 residues of the CDR3 end, and the germline J gene fills in the rest. The V call is TRBV11-2, the J call TRBJ2-3, with 7 bases lining up with TRBD1. Germline V gene data show CDR1 as SGHAT and CDR2 as FQNNGV. The CDR3 is 15 residues long. CDR3 sequence: CASTLNTGEGETQYF. Incomplete CDR3 DNA: TGTGCCAGCACCCTCAATACAGGGGAAGGGGAGACG.

The part of the CDR3 DNA that was read is TGTGCCAGCAGCCACGGGGGGGCCCGA. As protein: CASSHGGAR. The entire CDR3 is CASSHGGARAFF. The V gene is TRBV7-2, the J gene TRBJ1-1; the D gene is possibly TRBD1 (6 bases). The read is 3 residues too short to cover the CDR3 end, so that end is filled in from the germline J gene. Germline-derived CDR1 and CDR2 are SGHTA and FQGNSA. The CDR3 spans 12 residues.

About this clone itself: The CDR3 is cut off 3 residues early in the read; its end comes from the germline J gene. V is TRBV19 and J is TRBJ2-3; 11 nucleotides match TRBD2. The CDR3 totals 14 residues. Germline lookup yields CDR1 LNHDA and CDR2 SQIVND (reference sequence). After removal of 8 bases from V and 3 bases from J, the junction contained 4 bases not matched to a gene. The CDR3 reads CASYSGGATDTQYF. CDR3 DNA, as far as it was read: TGTGCCAGTTATAGCGGGGGGGCAACAGATACG.

Details on this clone: The DNA ends 3 residues before the CDR3 does, and the rest of the CDR3 is filled in from the germline J gene. The gene calls are TRBV20-1 and TRBJ2-1, with 7 bases fitting TRBD2. The germline V gene has CDR1 DFQATT and CDR2 SNEGSKA (reference sequence). This CDR3 contains 16 residues. V lost 4 bases, J lost 0 bases, and 9 bases stayed unmatched. CDR3 residues: CSATSELAYSYNEQFF. The DNA read from the CDR3 is TGCAGTGCTACTTCTGAACTAGCGTACTCCTACAATGAG.

Worth noting for this clone: The CDR3 end falls 3 residues outside the read, so it is completed with the germline J gene. The genes are TRBV18 and TRBJ1-1; D might be TRBD1 (5 bases). Germline V lookup: CDR1 KGHSH, CDR2 LQKENI. This CDR3 is built from 13 residues. With 2 bases removed from V and 7 bases from J, the gap between germline ends came to 11 bases. The part of the CDR3 DNA that was read is TGTGCCAGCTCACCAAATACAGGCCGTGAA. Amino acid sequence: CASSPNTGRE. In full, the CDR3 is CASSPNTGREAFF.

Notes on this clone: The CDR3 end is not reached by the read, which stops 3 residues before it; the germline J gene fills it in. The chain carries TRBV2 and TRBJ2-7, with TRBD1 as a possible D gene (6 bases). The CDR3 sequence is 14 residues long. The V end was cut by 4 bases, the J end by 5 bases, with 15 bases between. Germline values: CDR1 SNHLY, CDR2 FYNNEI. CDR3 sequence reads: CASSVGRGGDEQYF. Partial CDR3 DNA: TGTGCCAGCAGTGTCGGCAGGGGTGGCGACGAG. The entire variable domain, with the rest obtained from reference TRBV2 and TRBJ2-7, is as follows: EPEVTQTPSHQVTQMGQEVILRCVPISNHLYFYWYRQILGQKVEFLVSFYNNEISEKSEIFDDQFSVERPDGSNFTLKIRSTKLEDSAMYFCASSVGRGGDEQYFGPGTRLTVT.

Regarding this clone: The read is 3 residues too short to cover the CDR3 end, so that end is filled in from the germline J gene. The chain recombines TRBV5-1 with TRBJ2-3; unclear D gene. Germline values: CDR1 SGHRS, CDR2 YFSETQ. With 1 base removed from V and 2 bases from J, the gap between germline ends came to 14 bases. The CDR3 extends over 16 amino acids. The DNA read from the CDR3 is TGCGCCAGCAGCTTGAATCCCGTTGTAGACACAGATACG. Translation: CASSLNPVVDTDT. The complete CDR3 reads CASSLNPVVDTDTQYF.

Remarks on this clone: Read sequence stops 3 residues before the CDR3 end, and the germline J gene provides the missing end. This sequence joins TRBV7-9 and TRBJ2-2, with 8 bases lining up with TRBD2. Unmatched junction bases numbered 0, after V lost 0 bases and J lost 3 bases. Germline CDR1 is SEHNR and CDR2 is FQNEAQ (reference sequence). This CDR3 spans 15 amino acids. The CDR3: CASSLASGDTGELFF. CDR3 bases read: TGTGCCAGCAGCTTAGCTAGCGGGGACACCGGGGAG.

On this clone: The CDR3 end is not reached by the read, which stops 3 residues before it; the germline J gene fills it in. The chain carries TRBV14 and TRBJ2-2, with D perhaps matching TRBD1 (6 bases). Trimming took 5 bases from V and 3 from J, leaving 16 bases between them. This CDR3 has 16 amino acids. Germline CDR1 reads SGHDN; CDR2 reads FVKESK. CDR3 sequence: CASSYGTSPDTGELFF. CDR3 bases read: TGTGCCAGCAGCTACGGGACAAGTCCCGACACCGGGGAG.

Comments on this clone: The DNA ends 3 residues before the CDR3 does, and the rest of the CDR3 is filled in from the germline J gene. The chain joins TRBV20-1 to TRBJ2-7; 7 nucleotides agree with TRBD1. Germline loops: CDR1 DFQATT, CDR2 SNEGSKA (reference sequence). The trim removed 1 base at V and 5 bases at J, leaving 8 bases unmatched. This CDR3 has 14 residues. The sequenced part of the CDR3 DNA is TGCAGTGCTAGAGGACAGGGATATGTGCACGAG. Protein product: CSARGQGYVHE. The CDR3 in full is CSARGQGYVHEQYF.

Note on this clone: The observed sequence ends 3 residues before the CDR3 terminus, with the missing tail filled in from the germline J gene. The V call is TRBV12-3 or TRBV12-4, the J call TRBJ2-1, with 12 bases that match TRBD2. The J segment lost 9 bases and the V segment lost 4 bases, leaving 7 bases of the junction unmatched. The CDR3 is 15 residues long. This CDR3 is CASSSRLAGEGEQFF. CDR3 bases read: TGTGCCAGCAGTTCCCGACTAGCGGGGGAGGGTGAG.

Turning to this clone: The CDR3 end is not reached by the read, which stops 3 residues before it; the germline J gene fills it in. This chain connects TRBV19 to TRBJ2-5; TRBD1 matches at 8 bases. Germline V CDR1 and CDR2: LNHDA, SQIVND (reference sequence). J lost 5 bases, V lost 5 bases, and 4 bases had no gene match. CDR3 length equals 13 residues. The CDR3 DNA, read in part, is TGTGCCAGTAGTTTGACAGGGGTGGAGACC. Translating it yields CASSLTGVET. The full CDR3 protein is CASSLTGVETQYF. The entire variable domain, with the rest obtained from reference TRBV19 and TRBJ2-5, is as follows: DGGITQSPKYLFRKEGQNVTLSCEQNLNHDAMYWYRQDPGQGLRLIYYSQIVNDFQKGDIAEGYSVSREKKESFPLTVTSAQKNPTAFYLCASSLTGVETQYFGPGTRLLVL.

About this clone itself: The read ends 3 residues early relative to the CDR3; the germline J gene fills the gap. The chain carries TRBV5-1 and TRBJ1-6; D might be TRBD1 (5 bases). Germline V CDR1 and CDR2: SGHRS, YFSETQ. The CDR3 runs to 15 residues. V gave up 0 bases and J gave up 10 bases, with 14 bases separating them. Partial CDR3 DNA: TGCGCCAGCAGCTTGGACACAGGTGCCAGGTCACCC. Protein sequence: CASSLDTGARSP. The whole CDR3 region reads CASSLDTGARSPLHF. Full variable domain (outside the CDR3, taken from reference TRBV5-1 and TRBJ1-6): KAGVTQTPRYLIKTRGQQVTLSCSPISGHRSVSWYQQTPGQGLQFLFEYFSETQRNKGNFPGRFSGRQFSNSRSEMNVSTLELGDSALYLCASSLDTGARSPLHFGNGTRLTVT.

Details on this clone: The missing CDR3 end, 3 residues past where the read stops, is filled in from the germline J gene. This sequence joins TRBV18 and TRBJ2-2; TRBD1 matches at 7 bases. The germline CDR1 and CDR2 sequences are KGHSH and LQKENI. The CDR3 is made up of 15 amino acids. The CDR3 reads CASSPGTANNSPLFF. The sequenced part of the CDR3 DNA is TGTGCCAGCTCACCAGGGACAGCGAATAATTCACCG.

A note on this clone: The read stops 3 residues short of the end of the CDR3; the missing end is completed from the germline J gene. The rearrangement uses TRBV10-3 and TRBJ2-3; 8 nucleotides align to TRBD2. After removal of 4 bases from V and 6 bases from J, the junction contained 15 bases not matched to a gene. The CDR3 is 17 amino acids. Germline assignment: CDR1 ENHRY and CDR2 SYGVKD. CDR3 DNA, as far as it was read: TGTGCCATCAGTGCCTCCCGCGGGACTAGTGATGGGGATACG. Translation: CAISASRGTSDGDT. The CDR3 as a whole reads CAISASRGTSDGDTQYF.

Worth noting for this clone: The read falls 3 residues short of the CDR3 end, and the missing part is taken from the germline J gene. This sequence joins TRBV7-9 and TRBJ1-5, with a possible D match to TRBD1 (6 bases). This CDR3 spans 14 amino acids. Germline assignment: CDR1 SEHNR and CDR2 FQNEAQ (reference sequence). V lost 5 bases and J 3 bases, leaving 11 bases between the germline ends. This chain's CDR3 is CASSRDMVNQPQHF. CDR3 DNA, as far as it was read: TGTGCCAGCAGCCGGGACATGGTCAATCAGCCC.

Comment on this clone: With the read ending 3 residues before the CDR3 end, the germline J gene is used to fill in that end. The chain has TRBV18 and TRBJ1-1; D is possibly TRBD1 (5 bases). The ends were cut back, 1 base at V and 4 bases at J, with 19 bases in the middle. Germline lookup yields CDR1 KGHSH and CDR2 LQKENI. CDR3 length: 17 amino acids. CDR3 DNA, as far as it was read: TGTGCCAGCTCACCACGGAAAATACAGGCGGCCGTCACTGAA. Its protein is CASSPRKIQAAVTE. The full CDR3 reads CASSPRKIQAAVTEAFF. Drawing the rest from reference TRBV18 and TRBJ1-1, the complete variable domain is NAGVMQNPRHLVRRRGQEARLRCSPMKGHSHVYWYRQLPEEGLKFMVYLQKENIIDESGMPKERFSAEFPKEGPSILRIQQVVRGDSAAYFCASSPRKIQAAVTEAFFGQGTRLTVV.

In the case of this clone: The read ends 3 residues shy of where the CDR3 ends; the end is completed using the germline J gene. The rearrangement uses TRBV29-1 and TRBJ2-5, with 9 bases fitting TRBD2. The V gene end was trimmed by 4 bases and the J gene end by 1 base; junction bases not matched to a gene: 4. The CDR3 is 14 amino acids. Germline CDR1 reads SQVTM; CDR2 reads ANQGSEA. CDR3 loop: CSVVIAGAQETQYF. The covered CDR3 bases are TGCAGCGTTGTTATAGCGGGGGCCCAAGAGACC. The full variable domain, completed using reference TRBV29-1 and TRBJ2-5, is SAVISQKPSRDICQRGTSLTIQCQVDSQVTMMFWYRQQPGQSLTLIATANQGSEATYESGFVIDKFPISRPNLTFSTLTVSNMSPEDSSIYLCSVVIAGAQETQYFGPGTRLLVL.

Worth noting for this clone: With the read ending 3 residues before the CDR3 end, the germline J gene is used to fill in that end. The rearrangement uses TRBV7-9 and TRBJ2-7; D is unclear. Germline V lookup: CDR1 SEHNR, CDR2 FQNEAQ (reference sequence). The CDR3 extends over 13 amino acids. Trimming cost V 1 base and J 5 bases, with 9 bases left between them. The chain's CDR3 is CASSLGSSNEQYF. The covered CDR3 bases are TGTGCCAGCAGCTTAGGATCCAGTAACGAG.

The CDR3 bases that were read are TGCGCCAGCAGCCAGGGGACAGGTGCTAACTATGGC. Its translation is CASSQGTGANYG. The full CDR3 is CASSQGTGANYGYTF. This sequence joins TRBV4-1 and TRBJ1-2, with 8 bases that match TRBD1. The CDR3 extends 3 residues past the end of the read, so its final part is completed from the germline J gene. Germline V CDR1 and CDR2: MGHRA, YSYEKL. Trimming at V came to 3 bases and at J to 0 bases, leaving 3 bases not matched to a gene. There are 15 residues in the CDR3.

Comments on this clone: The sequenced fragment ends 3 residues before the CDR3 boundary, so the rest is inferred from the germline J gene. The chain carries TRBV7-9 and TRBJ2-7; D is perhaps TRBD1 (5 bases). Trimming removed 1 base at V and 5 bases at J, with 15 bases between. The CDR3 consists of 15 residues. Germline assignment: CDR1 SEHNR and CDR2 FQNEAQ (reference sequence). The sequenced CDR3 bases are TGTGCCAGCAGCTTAGAGGATCAGGGAATCCACGAG. This translates into CASSLEDQGIHE. The whole CDR3 reads CASSLEDQGIHEQYF.

A note on this clone: The CDR3 goes on 3 residues after the read ends, and that part is filled in from the germline J gene. J is TRBJ2-1 and V is TRBV5-1, with TRBD2 matching over 11 bases. There are 18 residues in the CDR3. Germline trimming cut 4 bases from V and 0 bases from J; bases unmatched to any gene: 9. Germline-derived CDR1 and CDR2 are SGHRS and YFSETQ. The CDR3 DNA, read in part, is TGCGCCAGCAGCCCCCAGACTAGCGGGACGAGCTCCTACAATGAG. This sequence encodes CASSPQTSGTSSYNE. The complete CDR3 sequence is CASSPQTSGTSSYNEQFF.

In regard to this clone: The read terminates 3 residues before the CDR3 end, so the remaining end is supplied by the germline J gene. The chain recombines TRBV7-9 with TRBJ2-1, with D uncertain. CDR3 length equals 15 residues. Germline V gives CDR1 SEHNR, CDR2 FQNEAQ (reference sequence). Trimming left V 5 bases short and J 2 bases short, with 13 bases between. The CDR3 DNA, read in part, is TGTGCCAGCAGCGGAAACAGTTTTCCCTACAATGAG. Its protein is CASSGNSFPYNE. The complete CDR3 protein is CASSGNSFPYNEQFF.

With respect to this clone: The observed sequence ends 3 residues before the CDR3 terminus, with the missing tail filled in from the germline J gene. The V call is TRBV6-4, the J call TRBJ2-3; 11 bases agree with TRBD2. Per germline, CDR1 MRHNA and CDR2 SNTAGT. Trimming at V came to 5 bases and at J to 4 bases, leaving 5 bases not matched to a gene. This CDR3 contains 15 residues. CDR3: CASSITSGGADTQYF. Incomplete CDR3 DNA: TGTGCCAGCAGTATTACTAGCGGGGGAGCAGATACG.

Turning to this clone: The read terminates 3 residues ahead of where the CDR3 ends, so the germline J gene completes it. The V and J genes are TRBV20-1 and TRBJ2-1; tentative D call: TRBD2 (7 bases). Germline-derived CDR1 and CDR2 are DFQATT and SNEGSKA (reference sequence). V shed 3 bases and J shed 0 bases, with 15 bases lying between them. The CDR3 extends over 16 amino acids. The CDR3 DNA, read in part, is TGCAGTGCTAGCCAGCCGGGGGGCCGCTCCTACAATGAG. Its translation: CSASQPGGRSYNE. The entire CDR3 is CSASQPGGRSYNEQFF.

Of note for this clone: Sequencing ends 3 residues short of the CDR3 end; the germline J gene provides the rest. The rearrangement joins TRBV2 to TRBJ2-7; 10 bases are a match to TRBD1. The V and J ends lost 6 bases and 6 bases, in that order; junction bases with no gene match: 8. Germline V gene sequence: CDR1 SNHLY, CDR2 FYNNEI. The length of the CDR3 is 14 residues. The part of the CDR3 DNA that was read is TGTGCCAGCAGGTCTGGGACAGGGGTCGGCGAG. Its protein product is CASRSGTGVGE. In full, the CDR3 is CASRSGTGVGEQYF.

A word on this clone: Coverage ceases 3 residues before the CDR3 finishes, and the germline J gene fills in the end. Other nucleotide sequences in the sample specify the same CDR3. The chain joins TRBV29-1 to TRBJ1-2; tentatively, D is TRBD1 (5 bases). This CDR3 comprises 12 residues. CDR1 is SQVTM and CDR2 is ANQGSEA in the germline V gene. With 3 bases removed from V and 4 bases from J, the gap between germline ends came to 9 bases. CDR3 region: CSVEEQVYGYTF. Partial CDR3 DNA: TGCAGCGTTGAGGAACAGGTCTATGGC. The whole variable domain, filled in from reference TRBV29-1 and TRBJ1-2, reads SAVISQKPSRDICQRGTSLTIQCQVDSQVTMMFWYRQQPGQSLTLIATANQGSEATYESGFVIDKFPISRPNLTFSTLTVSNMSPEDSSIYLCSVEEQVYGYTFGSGTRLTVV.